This TCR beta chain was recovered during a study of T cell clonotyping in hematopoietic cell transplantation (dated by TCRdb to about 2021). For the study in its entirety: A total of 130 or so blood samples were gathered in the study from a few dozen consecutive transplant recipients along with their related donors. Patients were recruited between September 2015 and early 2017 and followed until late 2020 or death. Study-level results and caveats: After transplant, TCR diversity in recipients dropped, and pathologically expanded clonotypes increased progressively from day 30 to day 180. Broader TCR repertoire diversity after transplant was predicted by Inverse Simpson Index values from donors and from recipients before transplant. Just a small fraction of recipient repertoires overlapped with donor repertoires, and more than 95% appeared de novo at the given depth. The sample size was limited, and CD4 and CD8 repertoire contributions could not be separated because cells were not sorted.

For TCR beta sequencing, blood samples came from the related transplant donors. Nuclei Lysis Solution was used to extract genomic DNA from fresh or cryopreserved unfractionated peripheral blood mononuclear cells. Looking up the germline V gene yields CDR1 SGHTA and CDR2 FQGNSA. Relative to germline, V is 0 bases shorter and J is 6 bases shorter, with 11 bases between their ends. From cysteine to phenylalanine, the CDR3 is 14 amino acids long. Solely the CDR3 DNA is kept, with 42 bases framed from the first base. The immunoSEQ assay, a bias-controlled multiplex PCR with V- and J-specific primers, was used to amplify TCR beta CDR3 regions from genomic DNA. A proprietary barcode and Illumina adapter sequences were added to the CDR3 amplicons in a second PCR step. CDR3 libraries were sequenced on an Illumina MiSeq instrument. In the original analysis: Export and quality control were performed with immunoSEQ Analyzer 3.0, and downstream analyses were performed with R Bioconductor and Immunarch. Only productive rearrangements within the normalized downsampled data set were used in the calculation of repertoire metrics. In the normalized cohort, a clonotype counted as pathologically expanded if the clonotype was larger than 5 templates. The Inverse Simpson Index served as the measure of repertoire diversity. CMV-specificity analyses were carried out on the non-normalized data set to capture all clonotypes. As stored in TCRdb, this immuneACCESS dataset retains in-frame rearrangements with V and J assigned. A fraction of the clones does not appear; measured against another copy, unresolved V genes explain less than half of the discrepancy, and the remainder lacks a known reason. That table gives V, J and clone size, and the DNA gave D and trimming. This sample has fewer than 30,000 clones in its table, and under 97% of those were observed once. Approximately 1.5% of the sample rests with the top ten.

As for this clone: Its antigen is currently not known. No much larger clone exists at a distance of one base, and base qualities are not known. The sample contains more than one DNA sequence encoding this CDR3.

The sequence came from a man between 50 and 59 years old in good health. Some clones in this sample may be carry-over from other donors' samples. The sample consisted of peripheral blood mononuclear cells. This chain is built from TRBV7-2 and TRBJ1-2; a tentative D call is TRBD1 (5 bases match). The bases are TGTGCCAGCAGCTTAGCAAGCAGGGAGGATGGCTACACCTTC. This codes for CASSLASREDGYTF.